Presented here are 29 T cell receptor beta chains from one specimen sequenced in a study of cytomegalovirus exposure and HLA in healthy donors. Clones were sequenced by immunoSEQ multiplex PCR, and TCRdb holds only the in-frame ones, with some missing. Of 90,000 to 150,000 clones in the sample, roughly 90% were seen once. The material sequenced was PBMCs. These receptors all stem from a young woman in good health and CMV-seropositive.

The gene calls are TRBV28 and TRBJ1-1; 9 bases are a match to TRBD1. V gave up 0 bases and J gave up 0 bases; unmatched junction bases: 2. This CDR3 comprises 16 residues. CDR1 is MDHEN, CDR2 SYDVKM, per germline. CDR3 residues: CASSLWGTGMNTEAFF. For the CDR3, the DNA is TGTGCCAGCAGTTTATGGGGGACAGGGATGAACACTGAAGCTTTCTTT.

The chain uses TRBV10-2 and TRBJ2-1; 12 bases are shared with TRBD2. V shed 5 bases, J shed 2 bases, and the junction held 4 bases outside the gene matches. This CDR3 region has 16 residues. The V gene's germline CDR1 is WSHSY and CDR2 SAAADI. CDR3 protein: CASSPSGGAAYNEQFF. The CDR3 region has the DNA TGCGCCAGCAGTCCTAGCGGGGGGGCCGCCTACAATGAGCAGTTCTTC.

This sequence joins TRBV21-1 and TRBJ2-7; TRBD2, the D gene given by the table, was not confirmed from the DNA. TRBV21-1 is a pseudogene segment. The CDR3 is 15 residues long. The CDR3 sequence is CASSIRAFKNYEQYF. The CDR3, as DNA: TGTGCCAGCAGCATACGAGCGTTCAAGAACTACGAGCAGTACTTC.

This clone was detected only once. The chain couples TRBV6-5 to TRBJ2-5; D not certain. From germline, CDR1 is MNHEY and CDR2 SVGAGI. V lost 4 bases, J lost 4 bases, and 7 bases lay in between. This CDR3 is 12 amino acids long. The CDR3 DNA reads as TGTGCCAGCAGTTCTGAGTTAGAGACCCAGTACTTC. Protein: CASSSELETQYF.

The CDR3, as DNA: TGTGCCAGTATCCCACAGGCTGGTATCGGGACAGCTAACACTGAAGCTTTCTTT. Amino acid sequence: CASIPQAGIGTANTEAFF. The chain employs TRBV19 and TRBJ1-1; 7 bases map to TRBD1. J gave up 2 bases and V 7 bases, and 19 bases lay outside the gene matches. Germline CDR1 reads LNHDA; CDR2 reads SQIVND (reference sequence). The CDR3 totals 18 residues.

This rearrangement joins TRBV11-2 to TRBJ1-2; 11 bases fit TRBD1. J was trimmed by 8 bases and V by 5 bases; bases with no gene match: 7. Looked up from germline, CDR1 is SGHAT and CDR2 is FQNNGV. This CDR3 contains 14 residues. CDR3 loop: CASSPGQGAKGYTF. Written as DNA, the CDR3 is TGTGCCAGCAGCCCTGGACAGGGGGCGAAAGGCTACACCTTC.

This clone was detected a few times. The chain couples TRBV6-4 to TRBJ2-2, with 9 nucleotides matching TRBD1. After removal of 3 bases from V and 3 bases from J, the junction contained 2 bases not matched to a gene. CDR1 is MRHNA, CDR2 SNTAGT, per germline. The CDR3 is made up of 15 amino acids. CDR3 DNA: TGTGCCAGCAGTGAAGGGGACAGGGACACCGGGGAGCTGTTTTTT. This codes for CASSEGDRDTGELFF.

This clone appeared a single time. J is TRBJ2-7 and V is TRBV11-2, with D hard to call. The CDR3 totals 14 residues. V lost 0 bases and J 0 bases, leaving 6 bases between the germline ends. Germline CDR1 is SGHAT and CDR2 is FQNNGV. The CDR3 DNA follows: TGTGCCAGCAGCTTAGAATTAGTCTCCTACGAGCAGTACTTC. Translated, it gives CASSLELVSYEQYF.

The chain recombines TRBV6-1 with TRBJ2-5; a weak D match, TRBD1 (5 bases). Germline CDR1 MNHNS, CDR2 SASEGT. CDR3 size: 12 residues. V lost 8 bases and J lost 3, with 10 bases in between. CDR3: CASGAGEETQYF. DNA of the CDR3: TGTGCCAGCGGGGCAGGAGAAGAGACCCAGTACTTC.

The chain uses TRBV6-1 and TRBJ2-3; 7 nucleotides align to TRBD1. V was clipped by 10 bases and J by 1 base; unmatched bases: 11. CDR1 is MNHNS and CDR2 is SASEGT in the germline V gene. The CDR3 spans 15 residues. In DNA form, the CDR3 reads TGTGCCAACGGGCCGACAGGGTACCGCACAGATACGCAGTATTTT. It codes for CANGPTGYRTDTQYF.

The CDR3, as DNA: TGTGCCACCAGCAGAGGGAAAGGGGCCAACACTGAAGCTTTCTTT. Translation gives CATSRGKGANTEAFF. The chain uses TRBV15 and TRBJ1-1; tentative D call: TRBD1 (5 bases). CDR1 is LNHNV, CDR2 YYDKDF, per germline (reference sequence). The CDR3 totals 15 residues. The V and J ends lost 1 base and 2 bases respectively, with 11 bases between them.

The CDR3: CASSPSKDRDTGELFF. The CDR3 DNA is TGTGCCAGCTCACCATCAAAGGACAGGGACACCGGGGAGCTGTTTTTT. V usage is TRBV18 and J usage is TRBJ2-2, with 8 nucleotides matching TRBD1. V shed 2 bases and J 3 bases; nucleotides not matched to a gene: 5. The CDR3 totals 16 residues. Germline loops: CDR1 KGHSH, CDR2 LQKENI.

This chain links TRBV9 with TRBJ2-7; TRBD1 matches 9 bases. The CDR3 loop spans 15 amino acids. Germline V gene sequence: CDR1 SGDLS, CDR2 YYNGEE. Trimming removed 2 bases from V and 5 bases from J; junction bases left unmatched: 8. The CDR3 is CASSVAGTGIDEQYF. CDR3 DNA sequence: TGTGCCAGCAGCGTGGCCGGGACAGGGATCGACGAGCAGTACTTC.

The chain has TRBV5-4 and TRBJ2-5; TRBD2 matches 8 bases. Germline CDR1 is SGHNT and CDR2 is YYREEE (reference sequence). The trim removed 0 bases at V and 0 bases at J, leaving 1 base unmatched. The CDR3 has 15 amino acids. Here the CDR3 reads CASSLGLANQETQYF. Written as DNA, the CDR3 is TGTGCCAGCAGCTTGGGACTAGCGAACCAAGAGACCCAGTACTTC.

J is TRBJ1-1 and V is TRBV6-1, with D possibly being TRBD1 (6 bases). V was clipped by 1 base and J by 0 bases, with 9 bases between them. The CDR3 totals 15 residues. From germline, CDR1 is MNHNS and CDR2 SASEGT. The DNA for the CDR3 is TGTGCCAGCAGTGAAGTGGGGGCGTTGAACACTGAAGCTTTCTTT. Translated, it gives CASSEVGALNTEAFF.

The chain has TRBV7-2 and TRBJ2-5; 13 bases line up with TRBD2. Germline V CDR1 and CDR2: SGHTA, FQGNSA. The CDR3 has 17 residues. V shed 5 bases, J shed 5 bases, and the junction held 11 bases outside the gene matches. The CDR3 nucleotides are TGTGCCAGCAGCCCTCCGGGACTAGCGGGGCCGGGCGAGACCCAGTACTTC. Translating it yields CASSPPGLAGPGETQYF.

This chain links TRBV27 with TRBJ1-1; D is possibly TRBD1 (6 bases). Germline V gene data show CDR1 as MNHEY and CDR2 as SMNVEV (reference sequence). The CDR3 is 17 residues long. Trimming pared 4 bases from V and 1 base from J, leaving 19 bases between. The DNA of the CDR3 is TGTGCCAGCAGTTATACTTACAGGGATATGAGGAACACTGAAGCTTTCTTT. It yields the protein CASSYTYRDMRNTEAFF.

The V gene is TRBV6-4, the J gene TRBJ1-6; D unclear. The CDR3 is 15 residues long. V was shortened by 2 bases and J by 7 bases, with 12 bases between the two germline ends. Germline-derived CDR1 and CDR2 are MRHNA and SNTAGT. The CDR3 region is CASSDRPVSNSPLHF. The CDR3 nucleotides are TGTGCCAGCAGTGACCGTCCCGTTTCGAATTCACCCCTCCACTTT.

The chain carries TRBV11-2 and TRBJ2-7, with 7 bases aligning to TRBD2. This CDR3 has 15 amino acids. In germline, CDR1 is SGHAT, CDR2 FQNNGV. V lost 1 base and J lost 3; bases outside the gene matches: 6. Here the CDR3 reads CASSLVSSGNYEQYF. DNA for the CDR3: TGTGCCAGCAGCTTAGTCTCCAGCGGGAACTACGAGCAGTACTTC.

V is TRBV7-9 and J is TRBJ1-1; D gene uncertain. Germline CDR1 reads SEHNR; CDR2 reads FQNEAQ (reference sequence). V was cut by 6 bases and J by 4 bases, with 9 bases left in between. CDR3 length equals 12 residues. The CDR3 DNA sequence: TGTGCCAGCAGTCGAGGGAGCACTGAAGCTTTCTTT. This sequence encodes CASSRGSTEAFF.

The chain combines TRBV6-1 with TRBJ1-1; D not resolved. CDR3 size: 13 residues. V lost 6 bases and J 1 base, leaving 9 bases between the germline ends. In germline, CDR1 is MNHNS, CDR2 SASEGT. The CDR3 spells CASRPPGNTEAFF. The CDR3, as DNA: TGTGCCAGCAGACCTCCGGGGAACACTGAAGCTTTCTTT.

The chain joins TRBV10-3 to TRBJ1-1; D remains unclear. V was pared by 3 bases and J by 7 bases, with 12 bases between. CDR1 is ENHRY, CDR2 SYGVKD, per germline. The CDR3 consists of 13 residues. The CDR3 spells CAISEGGTDEAFF. CDR3 bases: TGTGCCATCAGTGAAGGAGGTACAGATGAAGCTTTCTTT.

This clone has more than one count but fewer than ten. The chain uses TRBV4-2 and TRBJ1-6; maybe TRBD1 (6 bases). V lost 1 base to trimming and J lost 7 bases, with 11 bases between them. Germline lookup yields CDR1 LGHNA and CDR2 YNFKEQ. CDR3 length: 15 amino acids. The CDR3 bases are TGTGCCAGCAGCCAAGCACAGGGAGGGAATTCACCCCTCCACTTT. This sequence encodes CASSQAQGGNSPLHF.

The J gene is TRBJ2-2, the V gene TRBV6-5; 9 bases line up with TRBD1. This CDR3 spans 15 amino acids. V lost 6 bases, J lost 4 bases, and 6 bases stayed unmatched. In germline, CDR1 is MNHEY, CDR2 SVGAGI. The DNA of the CDR3 is TGTGCCAGCAGGCACGGGACAGGGCTCACCGGGGAGCTGTTTTTT. Residues: CASRHGTGLTGELFF.

This chain connects TRBV4-1 to TRBJ2-7, with D possibly TRBD1 on 5 matching bases. Germline CDR1 and CDR2: MGHRA and YSYEKL. The V gene lost 8 bases and the J gene lost 3 bases, with 14 bases spanning the gap. This CDR3 spans 13 amino acids. The CDR3 coding sequence is TGCGCCAGCTCTAAAGGGGCTGGCTACGAGCAGTACTTC. Amino acids: CASSKGAGYEQYF.

The CDR3 here is CASSGQGAGNDGYTF. CDR3 nucleotides: TGTGCCAGCAGCGGACAGGGAGCCGGGAATGATGGCTACACCTTC. J is TRBJ1-2 and V is TRBV6-5, with 8 positions matching TRBD1. This CDR3 spans 15 amino acids. Germline values: CDR1 MNHEY, CDR2 SVGAGI. The V and J ends lost 6 bases and 6 bases, in that order; junction bases with no gene match: 12.

The gene calls are TRBV7-8 and TRBJ2-1; 11 bases fit TRBD2. The CDR3 contains 15 residues. Germline lookup yields CDR1 SGHVS and CDR2 FQNEAQ. V lost 3 bases to trimming and J lost 4 bases; unmatched junction nucleotides: 2. The CDR3 sequence: CASSFTSGRYNEQFF. The CDR3 nucleotides read TGTGCCAGCAGCTTTACTAGCGGGAGATACAATGAGCAGTTCTTC. Based on the CDR3 plus reference TRBV7-8 and TRBJ2-1, the full variable domain is GAGVSQSPRYKVAKRGQDVALRCDPISGHVSLFWYQQALGQGPEFLTYFQNEAQLDKSGLPSDRFFAERPEGSVSTLKIQRTQQEDSAVYLCASSFTSGRYNEQFFGPGTRLTVL.

This chain uses TRBV4-1 with TRBJ2-3, with D possibly matching TRBD2 (5 bases). Germline CDR1 reads MGHRA; CDR2 reads YSYEKL. The germline V and J ends were trimmed by 0 bases and 6 bases, with 13 bases remaining between them. The CDR3 extends over 15 amino acids. The CDR3 DNA is TGCGCCAGCAGCCAAGACTACGGGGTCATGGATACGCAGTATTTT. Residues: CASSQDYGVMDTQYF.

This clone was recorded once. The chain employs TRBV4-1 and TRBJ2-1; 10 positions agree with TRBD2. This CDR3 has 16 amino acids. With 4 bases clipped from V and 6 bases from J, the junction kept 9 bases outside the gene matches. Looked up from germline, CDR1 is MGHRA and CDR2 is YSYEKL. CDR3: CASSPTKAGGSNEQFF. In DNA, the CDR3 is TGCGCCAGCAGCCCCACGAAAGCGGGAGGGTCCAATGAGCAGTTCTTC.